One and the same sample provided the 8 T cell receptor beta chains below, sequenced in a study of shared clonotypes between healthy human individuals. Here immunoSEQ multiplex PCR was the method, and the copy in TCRdb shows in-frame clones only, minus some. The table shows under 1,900,000 clones, with less than 99% occurring only once. Material: naive CD4+ T cells sorted from blood. Described subset: CD45RA+ positively selected. These receptors were obtained from a man aged 25-45 years in good health.

The chain carries TRBV18 and TRBJ1-4, with D possibly matching TRBD1 (5 bases). Germline V gene data show CDR1 as KGHSH and CDR2 as LQKENI. The CDR3 has 17 residues. Trimming left V 4 bases short and J 2 bases short, with 17 bases between. The CDR3 is CASSRLQGRRTNEKLFF. CDR3 nucleotides: TGTGCCAGCTCACGCCTCCAGGGTAGGAGGACTAATGAAAAACTGTTTTTT.

CDR3 nucleotides: TGTGCTGTTTCCGTTGGCAGGGCGCAAGAGACCCAGTACTTC. Protein: CAVSVGRAQETQYF. The genes are TRBV2 and TRBJ2-5; D may be TRBD1 (5 bases). The CDR3 has 14 amino acids. The V gene's germline CDR1 is SNHLY and CDR2 FYNNEI.

On this clone: Other DNA sequences in this sample translate to the same CDR3. This chain connects TRBV5-4 to TRBJ2-3; D call uncertain. Germline CDR1 reads SGHNT; CDR2 reads YYREEE (reference sequence). Trimming removed 4 bases from V and 0 bases from J, with 6 bases in between. There are 13 residues in the CDR3. The CDR3 sequence is CASSTDSTDTQYF. The CDR3 DNA sequence: TGTGCCAGCAGCACTGACAGCACAGATACGCAGTATTTT.

The V and J genes are TRBV28 and TRBJ2-1, with D hard to call. V lost 10 bases and J 7 bases, leaving 14 bases between the germline ends. This CDR3 has 12 amino acids. Germline V gene lookup returns CDR1 MDHEN and CDR2 SYDVKM. The CDR3 reads CATSRNRNEQFF. Here the CDR3 DNA reads TGTGCCACCTCACGAAATAGGAATGAGCAGTTCTTC.

The chain carries TRBV5-5 and TRBJ2-7; TRBD2 matches at 8 bases. The CDR3 contains 16 residues. Germline-derived CDR1 and CDR2 are SGHKS and YYEKEE (reference sequence). The ends lost 4 bases at V and 6 bases at J; junction bases unmatched: 15. The CDR3: CASSPRGGVVIGEQYF. CDR3 DNA sequence: TGTGCCAGCAGCCCCCGGGGGGGGGTAGTAATTGGCGAGCAGTACTTC. Variable domain in full (rest from reference TRBV5-5 and TRBJ2-7): DAGVTQSPTHLIKTRGQQVTLRCSPISGHKSVSWYQQVLGQGPQFIFQYYEKEERGRGNFPDRFSARQFPNYSSELNVNALLLGDSALYLCASSPRGGVVIGEQYFGPGTRLTVT.

V gene TRBV5-5 combines with J gene TRBJ2-3; 9 positions agree with TRBD2. After removal of 4 bases from V and 3 bases from J, the junction contained 6 bases not matched to a gene. This CDR3 spans 15 amino acids. The germline CDR1 and CDR2 sequences are SGHKS and YYEKEE (reference sequence). The CDR3 nucleotides read TGTGCCAGCAGCGGGCGGGAGGGCCCGACAGATACGCAGTATTTT. Residues: CASSGREGPTDTQYF.

This rearrangement joins TRBV19 to TRBJ2-2, with no clear D. This CDR3 contains 15 residues. V dropped 2 bases and J dropped 4 bases, with 11 bases sitting between them. Germline CDR1 LNHDA, CDR2 SQIVND (reference sequence). The CDR3 nucleotides read TGTGCCAGTAGTATAACCCAACGTACCACCGGGGAGCTGTTTTTT. It is translated as CASSITQRTTGELFF.

The chain joins TRBV6-1 to TRBJ1-2, with 12 bases identical to TRBD1. The V gene's germline CDR1 is MNHNS and CDR2 SASEGT. J was trimmed by 7 bases and V by 7 bases; bases with no gene match: 10. The CDR3 has 15 amino acids. The CDR3, as DNA: TGTGCCAGCAATACGGGACAGGGGGCGCATCTTGGCTACACCTTC. As protein: CASNTGQGAHLGYTF.